This record looks at one T cell receptor beta chain sequence and its context. These data originate in a study of patients and donors after allogeneic stem cell transplantation. One entry per CDR3 protein, called by TCRdb with MiXCR from the RT-PCR reads. Here the sample spans more than 150,000 distinct CDR3 sequences, 35% to 50% being singletons. The CDR3 loop spans 15 amino acids. V was pared by 5 bases and J by 2 bases, with 6 bases of the junction left unmatched. The sequencing input was blood, either unsorted or a sorted T cell fraction (not recorded which). This receptor was identified in a human donor who was either an allogeneic HSCT recipient or a stem cell or donor lymphocyte infusion donor (not recorded which). It is not recorded whose cells these are; they may come from a transplant donor. The chain recombines TRBV12-3 or TRBV12-4 with TRBJ2-1; 7 nucleotides match TRBD2. As DNA, the CDR3 is TGTGCCAGCAGTACCCTTAGCGGGCCCTACAATGAGCAGTTCTTC. It encodes CASSTLSGPYNEQFF.